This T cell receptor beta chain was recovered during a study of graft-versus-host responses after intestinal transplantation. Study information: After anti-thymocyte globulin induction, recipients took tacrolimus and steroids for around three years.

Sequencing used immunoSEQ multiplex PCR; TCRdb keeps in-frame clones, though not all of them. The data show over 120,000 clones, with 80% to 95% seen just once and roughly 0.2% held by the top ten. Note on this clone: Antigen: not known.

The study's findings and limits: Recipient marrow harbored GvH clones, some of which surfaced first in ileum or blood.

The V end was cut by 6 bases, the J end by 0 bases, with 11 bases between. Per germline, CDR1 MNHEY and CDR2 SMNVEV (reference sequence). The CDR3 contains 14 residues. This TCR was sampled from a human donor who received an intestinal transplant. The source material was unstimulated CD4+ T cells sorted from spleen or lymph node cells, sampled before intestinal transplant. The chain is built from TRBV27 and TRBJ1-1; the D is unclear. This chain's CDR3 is CASSWTSLNTEAFF. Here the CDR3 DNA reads TGTGCCAGCAGCTGGACGTCCCTGAACACTGAAGCTTTCTTT.